This TCR beta chain comes out of a study of T cell changes during pregnancy in multiple sclerosis. Some clones are missing from TCRdb's copy, which holds only in-frame ones; the method was immunoSEQ multiplex PCR. Of about 75,000 clones in the sample, 89% were seen once. With 1 base clipped from V and 5 bases from J, the junction kept 10 bases outside the gene matches. The CDR3 extends over 17 amino acids. Germline V CDR1 and CDR2: LGHNA, YNFKEQ. This sequence was found in a female donor in good health, enrolled as a control in a pregnancy study. The J gene is TRBJ2-2, the V gene TRBV4-2, with TRBD2 matching over 7 bases. The sample consisted of peripheral blood, taken in the first trimester of pregnancy. As DNA, the CDR3 is TGTGCCAGCAGCCAAGCCGGGACCAGCGGGGAGACCGGGGAGCTGTTTTTT. Its translation: CASSQAGTSGETGELFF.